Reported below is one TCR beta chain. This sample is drawn from a study of blood T cell repertoires in COVID-19. Study in general: Material from acute and convalescent COVID-19 was sourced from the United States, Italy and Spain. The analysed material was cDNA or gDNA that came from T cells, B-cell-depleted T cells, or PBMCs.

From germline, CDR1 is KGHSH and CDR2 LQKENI. V dropped 4 bases and J dropped 3 bases, with 13 bases sitting between them. The length of the CDR3 is 14 residues. TCRdb keeps only in-frame clones here, not all; method: immunoSEQ multiplex PCR. This sample has about 80,000 clones, with about 90% found just once. Sequenced input: peripheral blood. The chain is built from TRBV18 and TRBJ2-7, with D unresolved. The source is a woman aged 80 or over with active or convalescent COVID-19. CDR3 amino acids: CASSLAQTSYEQYF. CDR3 DNA: TGTGCCAGCTCACTGGCCCAGACAAGCTACGAGCAGTACTTC.